Shown below are 11 T cell receptor beta chains from a single sample sequenced in a study of STAT5B mutations in CD4+ large granular lymphocyte leukemia. Generated by immunoSEQ multiplex PCR, the TCRdb table keeps only in-frame clones and is missing some. The data hold about 31,000 clones, with approximately 88% observed a single time. Input material: CD4+ T cells from blood buffy coats. Receptors were obtained from a human donor in good health.

The gene calls are TRBV19 and TRBJ2-7, with TRBD2 matching over 10 bases. The CDR3 runs 23 residues. Per germline, CDR1 LNHDA and CDR2 SQIVND (reference sequence). With V trimmed by 5 bases and J by 4 bases, 32 bases remained unmatched. CDR3 nucleotides: TGTGCCAGTAGTTCCCGCCAGCTAGCGGGAGAAGGGCCAGGTCTCACCAACCCTTACGAGCAGTACTTC. Amino acids: CASSSRQLAGEGPGLTNPYEQYF.

Note on this clone: The identical CDR3 is also encoded by other nucleotide sequences in the sample. The chain uses TRBV20-1 and TRBJ2-7; 7 nucleotides agree with TRBD2. The CDR3 has 11 residues. From germline, CDR1 is DFQATT and CDR2 SNEGSKA (reference sequence). The CDR3 bases are TGCAGCGGACTAGAAAGGAACGAGCAGTACTTC. Encoded protein: CSGLERNEQYF.

The rearrangement uses TRBV19 and TRBJ1-2, with no clear D. V gave up 9 bases and J gave up 1 base, with 6 bases separating them. The CDR3 contains 11 residues. From germline, CDR1 is LNHDA and CDR2 SQIVND (reference sequence). DNA for the CDR3: TGTGCCAGCCGGGATAACTATGGCTACACCTTC. Encoded protein: CASRDNYGYTF.

The table lists this clone with a few counts. The gene calls are TRBV11-2 and TRBJ2-7; 7 bases align to TRBD1. Germline V gene data show CDR1 as SGHAT and CDR2 as FQNNGV. The CDR3 contains 15 residues. V trimming: 4 bases; J trimming: 6 bases; junction bases outside the gene matches: 12. CDR3 in DNA: TGTGCCAGCAGCTCCAGGACAGGCCGCGTACTCGAGCAGTACTTC. Translating it yields CASSSRTGRVLEQYF.

This clone was detected once. This chain uses TRBV29-1 with TRBJ2-4; D uncertain. Trimming took 4 bases from V and 2 from J, leaving 12 bases between them. The CDR3 is 14 amino acids. CDR1 and CDR2 from the germline V gene are SQVTM and ANQGSEA. The CDR3 is CSVVPSPSKNIQYF. The CDR3 bases are TGCAGCGTTGTTCCGTCACCCTCCAAAAACATTCAGTACTTC.

V gene TRBV2 combines with J gene TRBJ1-5; no definite D call. The length of the CDR3 is 18 residues. In germline, CDR1 is SNHLY, CDR2 FYNNEI. The germline V and J ends were trimmed by 3 bases and 0 bases, with 18 bases remaining between them. The CDR3 reads CASSEEVKSGYSNQPQHF. CDR3 DNA: TGTGCCAGCAGTGAGGAAGTGAAGAGCGGTTATAGCAATCAGCCCCAGCATTTT.

The chain is built from TRBV7-9 and TRBJ2-7, with D perhaps TRBD1 (5 bases). Germline V CDR1 and CDR2: SEHNR, FQNEAQ (reference sequence). This CDR3 spans 13 amino acids. Trimming took 5 bases from V and 3 from J, leaving 11 bases between them. DNA for the CDR3: TGTGCCAGCAGCCCGCGACAGTACTACGAGCAGTACTTC. This gives the protein CASSPRQYYEQYF.

This clone came up once. The genes are TRBV2 and TRBJ2-5, with D possibly TRBD2 on 6 matching bases. With the DNA end fitting TRBJ2-7 better, the J assignment may be wrong. CDR1 is SNHLY and CDR2 is FYNNEI in the germline V gene. The CDR3 totals 14 residues. CDR3 sequence reads: CASSVYRELGEQYF. DNA of the CDR3: TGTGCCAGCAGCGTTTATCGGGAGCTCGGCGAGCAGTACTTC.

This sequence joins TRBV20-1 and TRBJ2-5; a possible D gene is TRBD1 (5 bases). The CDR3 has 11 amino acids. Germline assignment: CDR1 DFQATT and CDR2 SNEGSKA (reference sequence). Trimming pared 6 bases from V and 4 bases from J, leaving 9 bases between. The CDR3 protein is CSAPDRETQYF. CDR3 sequence (DNA): TGCAGTGCACCTGACAGAGAGACCCAGTACTTC.

This rearrangement joins TRBV30 to TRBJ1-1, with D unclear. Trimming took off 2 bases at V and 1 base at J, with 17 bases between the two ends. CDR1 is GTSNPN and CDR2 is SVGIG in the germline V gene (reference sequence). CDR3 size: 16 residues. In DNA, the CDR3 is TGTGCCTGGAGTAACCGGGTTCAGGTTGGGAACACTGAAGCTTTCTTT. As protein: CAWSNRVQVGNTEAFF.

The V and J genes are TRBV29-1 and TRBJ2-7; 7 nucleotides agree with TRBD1. V lost 7 bases and J lost 6; bases outside the gene matches: 6. The CDR3 contains 11 residues. CDR1 SQVTM and CDR2 ANQGSEA come from the germline V gene. CDR3 coding DNA: TGCAGCGCCGGGACAGAGGGCGAGCAGTACTTC. Amino acid sequence: CSAGTEGEQYF.